This T cell receptor beta chain comes out of a study of cytomegalovirus exposure and HLA in healthy donors. Study summary: Some 85 million unique TCRs from HLA-typed donors were held in an early data release.

There are 16 residues in the CDR3. Trimming cost V 1 base and J 0 bases, with 13 bases left between them. Germline loops: CDR1 SGHTA, CDR2 FQGNSA. Vbeta (60) and Jbeta (13) primers were used in the PCR. Clones were read by immunoSEQ multiplex PCR, and TCRdb kept only the in-frame ones, dropping some. Here the sample spans around 200,000 clones, just under 75% being singletons. This clone showed up just a few times. The rearrangement links TRBV7-2 to TRBJ2-7, with unresolved D. This TCR was sampled from a man aged 25-40 years in good health and CMV-seropositive. The sequenced material came from PBMCs. CDR3 region: CASSLGSTYSSYEQYF. The CDR3 coding sequence is TGTGCCAGCAGCTTAGGGTCAACCTACAGCTCCTACGAGCAGTACTTC.